One and the same sample provided the 22 T cell receptor beta chains below, sequenced in a study of blood T cells in healthy people across ages (dated by TCRdb to the mid-2010s). Receptors were amplified or captured by 5' RACE. Sequencer: Illumina HiSeq 2500. The second PCR ran for about 6 to 11 cycles and used a J-beta primer mix along with a sample-barcoded 5' primer. Starting from the raw public reads, TCRdb applied fastp trimming at Q25, assembled clones with MiXCR and retained in-frame beta chains. A single entry per CDR3 protein holds the most common genes and DNA from its merged rows. Counted in this sample were under 800,000 distinct CDR3 sequences; about 40% of them appeared once. 20% to 25% of the sample belongs to the ten largest clones. Material: blood. Receptors were obtained from a woman in her sixties or seventies in good health.

Ten or more counts support this clonotype. This chain uses TRBV12-3 or TRBV12-4 with TRBJ2-7, with D possibly being TRBD1 or TRBD2 (5 bases each). Trimming removed 2 bases at V and 3 bases at J, with 11 bases between. The CDR3 is 14 amino acids. CDR3 protein: CASSLSGTGYEQYF. CDR3 DNA sequence: TGTGCCAGCAGTTTATCCGGGACCGGCTACGAGCAGTACTTC.

This rearrangement joins TRBV6-1 to TRBJ2-7; D could derive from TRBD1 or TRBD2 (9 bases each). V lost 5 bases, J lost 5 bases, and 31 bases lay in between. Germline values: CDR1 MNHNS, CDR2 SASEGT. The CDR3 extends over 19 amino acids. The CDR3 loop reads CASSPPGTGIAGGPDEQYF. As DNA, the CDR3 is TGTGCCAGCAGTCCCCCGGGGACAGGGATTGCGGGAGGGCCAGACGAGCAGTACTTC.

The J gene is TRBJ2-7, the V gene TRBV20-1; TRBD1 aligns across 8 bases. Germline CDR1 and CDR2: DFQATT and SNEGSKA (reference sequence). With 6 bases clipped from V and 3 bases from J, the junction kept 10 bases outside the gene matches. CDR3 length equals 14 residues. DNA of the CDR3: TGCAGTGCAGGCGGGACAGGTGCACTCTACGAGCAGTACTTC. Translating gives CSAGGTGALYEQYF.

This chain connects TRBV4-3 to TRBJ2-6, with a possible D match to TRBD2 (6 bases). Germline V gives CDR1 LGHNA, CDR2 YSLEER. With 0 bases removed from V and 2 bases from J, the gap between germline ends came to 8 bases. The CDR3 consists of 16 residues. The CDR3, as DNA: TGCGCCAGCAGCCAAGAATCGGGGGCTGGGGCCAACGTCCTGACTTTC. Amino acid sequence: CASSQESGAGANVLTF.

This sequence joins TRBV20-1 and TRBJ2-4, with a possible D match to TRBD1 (6 bases). The DNA end lines up better with TRBJ2-7; the J call may be wrong. The CDR3 totals 16 residues. Germline CDR1 reads DFQATT; CDR2 reads SNEGSKA (reference sequence). The CDR3 spells CSARAPYREGSYEQYF. CDR3 in DNA: TGCAGTGCTAGGGCTCCTTACAGGGAAGGGTCCTACGAGCAGTACTTC.

V gene TRBV7-2 combines with J gene TRBJ1-1; 10 nucleotides match TRBD1. The CDR3 contains 16 residues. V lost 3 bases, J lost 4 bases, and 8 bases stayed unmatched. Germline lookup yields CDR1 SGHTA and CDR2 FQGNSA. The CDR3 nucleotides read TGTGCCAGCAGCTTCGGGACAGGGGTACTCGGCACTGAAGCTTTCTTT. Residues: CASSFGTGVLGTEAFF.

The chain couples TRBV20-1 to TRBJ1-5; D uncertain. This CDR3 spans 13 amino acids. V was shortened by 5 bases and J by 0 bases, with 8 bases between the two germline ends. Germline V CDR1 and CDR2: DFQATT, SNEGSKA (reference sequence). CDR3 sequence (DNA): TGCAGTGCTCGGAGACATAGCAATCAGCCCCAGCATTTT. This encodes CSARRHSNQPQHF.

This chain joins TRBV20-1 and TRBJ2-7; 11 bases align to TRBD2. The CDR3 consists of 13 residues. V shed 4 bases, J shed 4 bases, and the junction held 3 bases outside the gene matches. Germline assignment: CDR1 DFQATT and CDR2 SNEGSKA (reference sequence). DNA for the CDR3: TGCAGTGCTAATAGCGGGAGGGGGTACGAGCAGTACTTC. It yields the protein CSANSGRGYEQYF.

This clonotype has only a few counts. In nucleotides, the CDR3 is TGCAGTGCTAGCTCCGGGGGGCCGACAGATACGCAGTATTTT. It codes for CSASSGGPTDTQYF. V and J are TRBV20-1 and TRBJ2-3, with a possible D match to TRBD2 (7 bases). CDR1 and CDR2 (germline): DFQATT, SNEGSKA (reference sequence). The CDR3 is 14 amino acids. V was pared by 3 bases and J by 3 bases, with 13 bases between.

In regard to this clonotype: Since a much larger clone is just one base distant, this may be a read error. The rearrangement uses TRBV7-9 and TRBJ2-7; D unresolved. This CDR3 comprises 14 residues. Deletions cut 5 bases from V and 7 bases from J, with 18 bases between. Germline loops: CDR1 SEHNR, CDR2 FQNEAQ (reference sequence). CDR3 bases: TGTGCCAGCAGCCCCCCTCCCGCCGACAATGAGCAGTACTTC. Translating gives CASSPPPADNEQYF.

To note about this clonotype: A much larger clone sits a single nucleotide away, making a read error possible. The J gene is TRBJ2-1, the V gene TRBV3-1; 7 nucleotides match TRBD2. The CDR3 is made up of 17 amino acids. From germline, CDR1 is LGHDT and CDR2 YNNKEL (reference sequence). CDR3 in amino acids: CAGSQEAAGVAYNEQFF. CDR3 DNA sequence: TGTGCCGGCAGCCAAGAAGCTGCGGGAGTTGCCTACAATGAGCAGTTCTTC.

V and J are TRBV27 and TRBJ2-5; 8 bases map to TRBD2. The CDR3 is 16 amino acids. V trimming: 6 bases; J trimming: 11 bases; junction bases outside the gene matches: 20. Germline V gives CDR1 MNHEY, CDR2 SMNVEV (reference sequence). CDR3 DNA: TGTGCCAGCAGACAGTGGGGTACAGCGGGAGTAAGGGAGCAGTACTTC. Residues: CASRQWGTAGVREQYF.

The V gene is TRBV7-3, the J gene TRBJ2-3; TRBD2 agrees at 16 bases. J lost 0 bases, V lost 4 bases, and 1 base had no gene match. The CDR3 is made up of 17 amino acids. Germline-derived CDR1 and CDR2 are SGHTA and FQGTGA. CDR3 nucleotides: TGTGCCAGCAGCTCGGGACTAGCGGGAGGGAGCACAGATACGCAGTATTTT. It specifies CASSSGLAGGSTDTQYF.

The rearrangement joins TRBV7-9 to TRBJ2-7; 7 bases map to TRBD1. With 7 bases clipped from V and 2 bases from J, the junction kept 8 bases outside the gene matches. The germline CDR1 and CDR2 sequences are SEHNR and FQNEAQ (reference sequence). The CDR3 sequence is 14 residues long. For the CDR3, the DNA is TGTGCCAGCACTTGGACAGGCCACACCTACGAGCAGTACTTC. It specifies CASTWTGHTYEQYF.

The rearrangement links TRBV5-1 to TRBJ2-7, with 9 bases fitting TRBD2. The CDR3 is 15 residues long. Germline lookup yields CDR1 SGHRS and CDR2 YFSETQ. V lost 4 bases, J lost 7 bases, and 12 bases stayed unmatched. In DNA, the CDR3 is TGCGCCAGCAGCCCCCCTAGCGGGGTTCTCAATGAGCAGTACTTC. This translates into CASSPPSGVLNEQYF.

The genes are TRBV12-3 or TRBV12-4 and TRBJ2-1; no firm D call. The CDR3 has 13 amino acids. Trimming removed 5 bases at V and 2 bases at J, with 7 bases between. CDR3: CASSRSTYNEQFF. DNA for the CDR3: TGTGCCAGCAGTCGCTCAACCTACAATGAGCAGTTCTTC.

The genes are TRBV6-1 and TRBJ1-5, with a tentative D call TRBD1 (5 bases). Germline lookup yields CDR1 MNHNS and CDR2 SASEGT. The germline V and J ends were trimmed by 3 bases and 7 bases, with 13 bases remaining between them. CDR3 size: 14 residues. This CDR3 is CASSDSGWGQPQHF. The CDR3 DNA is TGTGCCAGCAGTGACTCAGGGTGGGGACAGCCCCAGCATTTT.

This clonotype was detected only once. This sequence joins TRBV10-3 and TRBJ2-7, with 8 positions matching TRBD1. Trimming removed 6 bases from V and 5 bases from J; junction bases left unmatched: 6. This CDR3 contains 13 residues. Germline V gene sequence: CDR1 ENHRY, CDR2 SYGVKD. CDR3 DNA: TGTGCCATCAGCAGACAGGGGATCAACGAGCAGTACTTC. Its protein is CAISRQGINEQYF.

As to this clonotype: One end of the junction fails to match germline, which may point to a read error. This chain links TRBV7-9 with TRBJ2-1, with D unclear. The germline V gene encodes CDR1 SEHNR and CDR2 FQNEAQ (reference sequence). The CDR3 runs 15 residues. As DNA, the CDR3 is TGTGCCAACAGCTTATCACTGAGCTCCTACAATGAGCAGTTCTTC. It translates to CANSLSLSSYNEQFF. Supplemented by reference TRBV7-9 and TRBJ2-1, the full variable domain reads DTGVSQNPRHKITKRGQNVTFRCDPISEHNRLYWYRQTLGQGPEFLTYFQNEAQLEKSRLLSDRFSAERPKGSFSTLEIQRTEQGDSAMYLCANSLSLSSYNEQFFGPGTRLTVL.

This clonotype has just one count. The chain uses TRBV11-2 and TRBJ2-7, with 10 bases that match TRBD1. The CDR3 sequence is 16 residues long. Germline CDR1 and CDR2: SGHAT and FQNNGV. Germline trimming cut 2 bases from V and 0 bases from J; bases unmatched to any gene: 4. The CDR3 loop is CASSLTDRGVSYEQYF. CDR3 bases: TGTGCCAGCAGCTTAACGGACAGGGGGGTCTCCTACGAGCAGTACTTC.

This clonotype was seen a few times. DNA for the CDR3: TGCAGCGTTGTGACAGATAGCAATCAGCCCCAGCATTTT. This encodes CSVVTDSNQPQHF. The J gene is TRBJ1-5, the V gene TRBV29-1, with D perhaps TRBD1 (5 bases). V lost 4 bases and J 0 bases, leaving 7 bases between the germline ends. Germline loops: CDR1 SQVTM, CDR2 ANQGSEA. The CDR3 totals 13 residues.

Points on this clonotype: An end of the junction does not agree with germline; a read error may underlie this. This chain links TRBV2 with TRBJ1-2, with D possibly matching TRBD1 (6 bases). The CDR3 is made up of 14 amino acids. Per the germline V gene, CDR1 is SNHLY and CDR2 is FYNNEI. The CDR3, as DNA: TGTGCCAGTAGTGAAGGGGGGCCTGAGGATGGCTACACCTTC. It translates to CASSEGGPEDGYTF. Supplemented by reference TRBV2 and TRBJ1-2, the full variable domain reads EPEVTQTPSHQVTQMGQEVILRCVPISNHLYFYWYRQILGQKVEFLVSFYNNEISEKSEIFDDQFSVERPDGSNFTLKIRSTKLEDSAMYFCASSEGGPEDGYTFGSGTRLTVV.